The clone carrying this T cell receptor beta chain has more than one count but fewer than ten. The data stem from a study of blood T cell repertoires in COVID-19. Study-level background: Spain, Italy and the United States supplied samples that represented acute and convalescent COVID-19. Sources were T cells, B-cell-depleted T cells, or PBMCs; the material itself was cDNA or gDNA.

J lost 4 bases, V lost 7 bases, and 9 bases had no gene match. CDR1 and CDR2 from the germline V gene are MNHEY and SVGAGI. This CDR3 comprises 14 residues. Individuals drawn from about two dozen US areas were about 18 to 100 years old. Study processing details: Nucleated cell counts were estimated from reference gene primer amplification. The protocol was immunoSEQ multiplex PCR, while the TCRdb copy is restricted to in-frame clones and leaves out a portion. V, J and clone size reflect that table, while D and trimming were determined from the DNA. The sample holds 150,000 to 200,000 clones, under 80% seen once.

The sequencing input was PBMCs or T cells enriched from blood (not recorded which). The clonotype comes from a woman between 50 and 59 years old with acute COVID-19. The chain combines TRBV6-5 with TRBJ1-2, with TRBD1 matching over 7 bases. CDR3 sequence reads: CASKRTGEGYGYTF. The DNA of the CDR3 is TGTGCCAGCAAGAGAACAGGGGAAGGCTATGGCTACACCTTC.